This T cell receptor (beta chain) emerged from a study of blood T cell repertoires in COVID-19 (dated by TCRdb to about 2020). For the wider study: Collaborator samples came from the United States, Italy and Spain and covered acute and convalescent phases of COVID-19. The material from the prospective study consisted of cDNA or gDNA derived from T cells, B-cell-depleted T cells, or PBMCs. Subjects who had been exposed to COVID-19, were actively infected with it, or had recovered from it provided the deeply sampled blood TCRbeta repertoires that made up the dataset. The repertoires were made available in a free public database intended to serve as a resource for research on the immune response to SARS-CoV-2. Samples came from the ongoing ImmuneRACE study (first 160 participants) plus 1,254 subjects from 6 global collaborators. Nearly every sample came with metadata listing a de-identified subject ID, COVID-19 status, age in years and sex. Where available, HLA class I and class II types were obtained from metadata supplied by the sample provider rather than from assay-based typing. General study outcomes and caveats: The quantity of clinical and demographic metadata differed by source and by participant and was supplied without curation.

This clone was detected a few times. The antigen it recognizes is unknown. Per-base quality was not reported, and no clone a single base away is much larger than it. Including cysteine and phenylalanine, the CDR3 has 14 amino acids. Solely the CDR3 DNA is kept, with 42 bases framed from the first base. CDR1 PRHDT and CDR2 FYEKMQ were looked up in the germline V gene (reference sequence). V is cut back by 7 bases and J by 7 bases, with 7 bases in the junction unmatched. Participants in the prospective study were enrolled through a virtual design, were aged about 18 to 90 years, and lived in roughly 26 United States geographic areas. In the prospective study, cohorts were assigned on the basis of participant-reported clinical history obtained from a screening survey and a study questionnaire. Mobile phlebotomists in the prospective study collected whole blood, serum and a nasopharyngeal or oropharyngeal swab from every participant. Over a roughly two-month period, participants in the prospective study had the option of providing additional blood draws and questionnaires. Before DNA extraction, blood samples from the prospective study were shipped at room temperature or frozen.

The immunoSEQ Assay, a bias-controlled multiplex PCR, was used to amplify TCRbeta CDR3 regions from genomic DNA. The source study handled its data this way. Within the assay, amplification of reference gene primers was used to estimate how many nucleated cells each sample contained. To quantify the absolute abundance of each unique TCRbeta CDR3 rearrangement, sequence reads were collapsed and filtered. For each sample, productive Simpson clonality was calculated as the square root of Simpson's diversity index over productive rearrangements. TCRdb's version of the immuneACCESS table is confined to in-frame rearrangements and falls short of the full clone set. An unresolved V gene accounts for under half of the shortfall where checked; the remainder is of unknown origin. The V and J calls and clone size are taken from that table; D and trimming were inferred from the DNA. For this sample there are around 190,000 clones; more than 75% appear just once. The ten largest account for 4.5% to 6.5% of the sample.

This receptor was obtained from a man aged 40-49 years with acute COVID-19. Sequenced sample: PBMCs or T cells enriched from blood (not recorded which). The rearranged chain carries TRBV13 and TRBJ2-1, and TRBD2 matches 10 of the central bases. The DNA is TGTGCCAGCATCCGAGCGGGAGGGCGTAATGAGCAGTTCTTC. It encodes CASIRAGGRNEQFF.